Reported below is one TCR beta chain. Data came from immunoSEQ multiplex PCR; TCRdb stores just in-frame clones and leaves some out. This table has roughly 120,000 clones, approximately 83% appearing once. This specimen belongs to a study of T cell responses to AZD1222 COVID-19 vaccine. CDR3 length: 10 amino acids. Germline V gene sequence: CDR1 MDHEN, CDR2 SYDVKM. With 2 bases removed from V and 7 bases from J, the gap between germline ends came to 1 base. This sequence originates from an adult in good health. Sequenced here: peripheral blood, sampled on day 0 of AZD1222 vaccination. The chain uses TRBV28 and TRBJ2-3; D unclear. The CDR3 region has the DNA TGTGCCAGCAGTTTAAATACGCAGTATTTT. Translated: CASSLNTQYF. Drawing the rest from reference TRBV28 and TRBJ2-3, the complete variable domain is DVKVTQSSRYLVKRTGEKVFLECVQDMDHENMFWYRQDPGLGLRLIYFSYDVKMKEKGDIPEGYSVSREKKERFSLILESASTNQTSMYLCASSLNTQYFGPGTRLTVL.